Reported below is one T cell receptor beta chain. CDR3 length: 15 residues. The V and J ends lost 1 base and 7 bases respectively, with 16 bases between them. Germline V gives CDR1 SGHVS, CDR2 FNYEAQ. This record comes from a study of T cells in Graves' hyperthyroidism and ophthalmopathy. RNA transcripts provided the source from which TCR beta CDR3 regions were amplified. TCR CDR3 regions were first amplified by RT-PCR with HTBI primers. Each CDR3 protein is one row after TCRdb ran MiXCR on the multiplex PCR reads. Of roughly 200,000 distinct CDR3 sequences listed, 18% were seen once; the top ten hold approximately 40%.

The V gene is TRBV7-6, the J gene TRBJ2-5, with TRBD2 as a possible D gene (5 bases). The origin of this receptor is a man aged 40-55 years with Graves' hyperthyroidism. Sequenced material: blood. This CDR3 is CASSLGGAGYGTQYF. The CDR3 DNA is TGTGCCAGCAGCTTAGGGGGAGCAGGTTATGGGACCCAGTACTTC. The variable domain in full, completed from reference TRBV7-6 and TRBJ2-5, reads GAGVSQSPRYKVTKRGQDVALRCDPISGHVSLYWYRQALGQGPEFLTYFNYEAQQDKSGLPNDRFSAERPEGSISTLTIQRTEQRDSAMYRCASSLGGAGYGTQYFGPGTRLLVL.